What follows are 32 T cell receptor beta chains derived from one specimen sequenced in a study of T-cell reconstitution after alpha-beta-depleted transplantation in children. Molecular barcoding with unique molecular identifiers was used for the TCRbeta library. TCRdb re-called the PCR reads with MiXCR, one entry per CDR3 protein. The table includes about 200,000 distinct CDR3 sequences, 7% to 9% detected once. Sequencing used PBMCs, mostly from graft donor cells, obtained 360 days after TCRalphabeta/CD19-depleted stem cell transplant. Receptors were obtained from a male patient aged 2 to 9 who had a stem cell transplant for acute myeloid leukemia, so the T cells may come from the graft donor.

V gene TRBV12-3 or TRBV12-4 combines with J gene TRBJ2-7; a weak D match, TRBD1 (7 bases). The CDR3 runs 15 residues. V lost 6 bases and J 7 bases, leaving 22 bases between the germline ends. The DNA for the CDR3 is TGTGCCAGCAGACTTCAGGGGGGACTGCGGCTGGAGCAGTACTTC. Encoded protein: CASRLQGGLRLEQYF.

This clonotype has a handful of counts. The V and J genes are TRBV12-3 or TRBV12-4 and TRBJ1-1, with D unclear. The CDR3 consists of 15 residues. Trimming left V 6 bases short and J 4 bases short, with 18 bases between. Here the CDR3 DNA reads TGTGCCAGCAGCCTTAGCCCGGCAGGATTCACTGAAGCTTTCTTT. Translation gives CASSLSPAGFTEAFF.

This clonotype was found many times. The CDR3 bases are TGTGCCAGCAGTTTAGGTGCAGGCGCTGGGGCCAACGTCCTGACTTTC. It specifies CASSLGAGAGANVLTF. The chain uses TRBV27 and TRBJ2-6; unclear D gene. The CDR3 totals 16 residues. Trimming removed 2 bases from V and 2 bases from J, with 10 bases in between. Germline loops: CDR1 MNHEY, CDR2 SMNVEV (reference sequence).

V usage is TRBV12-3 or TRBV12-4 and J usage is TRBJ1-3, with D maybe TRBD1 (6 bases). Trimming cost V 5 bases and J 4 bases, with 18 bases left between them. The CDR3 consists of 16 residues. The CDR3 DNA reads TGTGCCAGCAGTCCCTCACCGGGGGCGAGGGGAAACACCATATATTTT. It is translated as CASSPSPGARGNTIYF.

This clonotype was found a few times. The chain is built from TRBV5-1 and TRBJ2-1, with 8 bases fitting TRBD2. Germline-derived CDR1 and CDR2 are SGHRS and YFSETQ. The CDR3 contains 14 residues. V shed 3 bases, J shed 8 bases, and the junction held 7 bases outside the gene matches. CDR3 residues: CASSSSGSRDEQFF. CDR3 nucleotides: TGCGCCAGCAGCTCCAGCGGGAGTAGGGATGAGCAGTTCTTC.

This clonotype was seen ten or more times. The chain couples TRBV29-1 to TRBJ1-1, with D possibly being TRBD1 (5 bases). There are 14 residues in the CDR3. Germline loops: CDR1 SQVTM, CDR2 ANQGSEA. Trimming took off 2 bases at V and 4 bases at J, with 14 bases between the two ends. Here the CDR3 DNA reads TGCAGCGTTGAACCGGGTAGGGGTTTCACTGAAGCTTTCTTT. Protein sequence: CSVEPGRGFTEAFF.

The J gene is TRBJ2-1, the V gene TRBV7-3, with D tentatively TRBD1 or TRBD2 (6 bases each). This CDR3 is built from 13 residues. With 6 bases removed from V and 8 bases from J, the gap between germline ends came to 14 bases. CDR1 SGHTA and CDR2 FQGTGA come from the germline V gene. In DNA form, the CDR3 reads TGTGCCAGCAGTCCGAGAAGGGGGGATGAGCAGTTCTTC. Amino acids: CASSPRRGDEQFF. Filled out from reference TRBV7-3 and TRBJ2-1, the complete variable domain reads GAGVSQTPSNKVTEKGKYVELRCDPISGHTALYWYRQSLGQGPEFLIYFQGTGAADDSGLPNDRFFAVRPEGSVSTLKIQRTERGDSAVYLCASSPRRGDEQFFGPGTRLTVL.

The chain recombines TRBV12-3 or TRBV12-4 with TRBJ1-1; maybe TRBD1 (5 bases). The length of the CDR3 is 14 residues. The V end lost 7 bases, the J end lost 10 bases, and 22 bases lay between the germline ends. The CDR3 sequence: CASTPGTIGLGAFF. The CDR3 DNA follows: TGTGCCAGCACCCCAGGGACGATCGGGTTGGGAGCTTTCTTT.

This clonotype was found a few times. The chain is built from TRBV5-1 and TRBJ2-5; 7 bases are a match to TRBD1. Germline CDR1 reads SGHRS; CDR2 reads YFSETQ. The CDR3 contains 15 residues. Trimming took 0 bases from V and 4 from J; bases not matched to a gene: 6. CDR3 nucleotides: TGCGCCAGCAGCTTGGGACAGGGTGGAGGAGAGACCCAGTACTTC. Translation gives CASSLGQGGGETQYF. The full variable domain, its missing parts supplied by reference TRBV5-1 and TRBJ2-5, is KAGVTQTPRYLIKTRGQQVTLSCSPISGHRSVSWYQQTPGQGLQFLFEYFSETQRNKGNFPGRFSGRQFSNSRSEMNVSTLELGDSALYLCASSLGQGGGETQYFGPGTRLLVL.

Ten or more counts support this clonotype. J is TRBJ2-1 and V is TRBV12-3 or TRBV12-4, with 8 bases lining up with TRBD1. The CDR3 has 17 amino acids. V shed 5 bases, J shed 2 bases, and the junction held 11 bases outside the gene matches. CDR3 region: CASSLSRTGPTYNEQFF. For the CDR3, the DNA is TGTGCCAGCAGTCTTTCAAGGACAGGGCCAACCTACAATGAGCAGTTCTTC.

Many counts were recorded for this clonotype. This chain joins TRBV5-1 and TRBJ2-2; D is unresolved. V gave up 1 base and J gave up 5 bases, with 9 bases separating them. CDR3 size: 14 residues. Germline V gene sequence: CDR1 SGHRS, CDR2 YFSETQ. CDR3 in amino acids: CASSLSLSTGELFF. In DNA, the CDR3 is TGCGCCAGCAGCTTGTCTCTTTCGACCGGGGAGCTGTTTTTT.

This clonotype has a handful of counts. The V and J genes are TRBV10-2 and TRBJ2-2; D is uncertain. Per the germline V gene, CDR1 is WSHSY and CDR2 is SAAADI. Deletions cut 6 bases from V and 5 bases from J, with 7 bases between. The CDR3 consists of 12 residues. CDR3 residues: CASRAPTGELFF. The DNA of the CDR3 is TGCGCCAGCAGGGCCCCTACCGGGGAGCTGTTTTTT.

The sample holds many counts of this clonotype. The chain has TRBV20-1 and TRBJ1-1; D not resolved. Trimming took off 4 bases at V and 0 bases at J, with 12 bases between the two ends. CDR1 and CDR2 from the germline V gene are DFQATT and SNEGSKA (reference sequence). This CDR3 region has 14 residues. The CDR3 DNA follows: TGCAGTGCTACCCGTAACAGTATGAACACTGAAGCTTTCTTT. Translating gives CSATRNSMNTEAFF.

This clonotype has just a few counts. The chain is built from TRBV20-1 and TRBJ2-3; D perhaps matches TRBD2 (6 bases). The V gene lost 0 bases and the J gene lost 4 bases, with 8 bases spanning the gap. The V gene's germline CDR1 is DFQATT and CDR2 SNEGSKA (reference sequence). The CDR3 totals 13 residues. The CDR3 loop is CSAREPGADTQYF. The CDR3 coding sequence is TGCAGTGCTAGAGAACCGGGGGCAGATACGCAGTATTTT.

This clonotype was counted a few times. CDR3 in amino acids: CATSRELAGDNEQFF. The CDR3 DNA reads TGTGCCACCAGCAGAGAACTAGCGGGAGACAATGAGCAGTTCTTC. J is TRBJ2-1 and V is TRBV15; 11 bases agree with TRBD2. The CDR3 spans 15 residues. The V segment lost 0 bases and the J segment 5 bases; nucleotides outside the gene matches: 0. Germline CDR1 and CDR2: LNHNV and YYDKDF (reference sequence). Drawing the rest from reference TRBV15 and TRBJ2-1, the complete variable domain is DAMVIQNPRYQVTQFGKPVTLSCSQTLNHNVMYWYQQKSSQAPKLLFHYYDKDFNNEADTPDNFQSRRPNTSFCFLDIRSPGLGDTAMYLCATSRELAGDNEQFFGPGTRLTVL.

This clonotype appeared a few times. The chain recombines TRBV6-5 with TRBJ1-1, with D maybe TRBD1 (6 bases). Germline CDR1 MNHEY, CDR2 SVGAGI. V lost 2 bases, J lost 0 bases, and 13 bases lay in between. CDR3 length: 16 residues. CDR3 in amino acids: CASSYHSRGMNTEAFF. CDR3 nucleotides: TGTGCCAGCAGTTACCACTCCAGGGGTATGAACACTGAAGCTTTCTTT.

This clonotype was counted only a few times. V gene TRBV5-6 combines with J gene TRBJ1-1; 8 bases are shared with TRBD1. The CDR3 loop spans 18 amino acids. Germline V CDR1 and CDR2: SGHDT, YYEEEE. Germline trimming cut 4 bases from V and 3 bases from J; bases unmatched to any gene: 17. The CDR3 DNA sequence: TGTGCCAGCAGCCCCATTATGGCGACAGGGGCCGGGTACACTGAAGCTTTCTTT. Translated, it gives CASSPIMATGAGYTEAFF.

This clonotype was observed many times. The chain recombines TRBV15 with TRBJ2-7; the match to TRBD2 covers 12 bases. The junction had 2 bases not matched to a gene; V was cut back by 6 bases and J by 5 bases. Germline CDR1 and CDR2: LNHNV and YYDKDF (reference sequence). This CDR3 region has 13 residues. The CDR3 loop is CATRLAGGHEQYF. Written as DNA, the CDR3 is TGTGCCACCAGACTAGCGGGAGGACACGAGCAGTACTTC. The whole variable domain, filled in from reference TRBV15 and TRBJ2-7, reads DAMVIQNPRYQVTQFGKPVTLSCSQTLNHNVMYWYQQKSSQAPKLLFHYYDKDFNNEADTPDNFQSRRPNTSFCFLDIRSPGLGDTAMYLCATRLAGGHEQYFGPGTRLTVT.

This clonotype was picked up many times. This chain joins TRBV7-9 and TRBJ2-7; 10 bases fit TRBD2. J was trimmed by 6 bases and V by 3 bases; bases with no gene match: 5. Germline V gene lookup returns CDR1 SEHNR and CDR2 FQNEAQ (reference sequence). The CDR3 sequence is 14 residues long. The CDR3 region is CASSFESGRGEQYF. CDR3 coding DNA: TGTGCCAGCAGCTTCGAGAGCGGGAGGGGCGAGCAGTACTTC.

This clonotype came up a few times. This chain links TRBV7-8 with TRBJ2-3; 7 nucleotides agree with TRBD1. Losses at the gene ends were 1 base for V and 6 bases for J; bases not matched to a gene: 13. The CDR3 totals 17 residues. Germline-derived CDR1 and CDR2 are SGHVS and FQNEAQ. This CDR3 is CASSLGAYRGWADTQYF. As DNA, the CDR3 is TGTGCCAGCAGCTTAGGGGCATACAGGGGCTGGGCGGATACGCAGTATTTT. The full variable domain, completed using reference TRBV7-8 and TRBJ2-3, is GAGVSQSPRYKVAKRGQDVALRCDPISGHVSLFWYQQALGQGPEFLTYFQNEAQLDKSGLPSDRFFAERPEGSVSTLKIQRTQQEDSAVYLCASSLGAYRGWADTQYFGPGTRLTVL.

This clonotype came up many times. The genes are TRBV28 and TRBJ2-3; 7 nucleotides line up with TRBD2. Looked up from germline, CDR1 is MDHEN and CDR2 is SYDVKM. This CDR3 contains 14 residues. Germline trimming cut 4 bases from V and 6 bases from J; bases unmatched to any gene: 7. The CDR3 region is CASSSSGEGDTQYF. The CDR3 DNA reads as TGTGCCAGCAGTTCTAGCGGAGAGGGGGATACGCAGTATTTT.

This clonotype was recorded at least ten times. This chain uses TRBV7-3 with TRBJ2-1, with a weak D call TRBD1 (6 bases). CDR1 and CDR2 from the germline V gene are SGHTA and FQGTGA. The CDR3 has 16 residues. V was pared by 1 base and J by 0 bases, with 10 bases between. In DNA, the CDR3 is TGTGCCAGCAGCTTAAGTGGGGGCGTCTCCTACAATGAGCAGTTCTTC. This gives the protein CASSLSGGVSYNEQFF.

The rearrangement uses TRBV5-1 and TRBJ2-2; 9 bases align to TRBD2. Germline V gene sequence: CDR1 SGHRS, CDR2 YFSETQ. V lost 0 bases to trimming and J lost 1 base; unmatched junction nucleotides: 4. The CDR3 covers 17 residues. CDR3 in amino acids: CASSLAGAGGNTGELFF. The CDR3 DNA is TGCGCCAGCAGCTTGGCCGGAGCGGGAGGGAACACCGGGGAGCTGTTTTTT.

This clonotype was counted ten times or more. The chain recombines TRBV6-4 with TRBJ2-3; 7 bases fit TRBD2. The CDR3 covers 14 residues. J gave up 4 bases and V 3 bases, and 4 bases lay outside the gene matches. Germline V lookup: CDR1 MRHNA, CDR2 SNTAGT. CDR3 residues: CASSEAGAPDTQYF. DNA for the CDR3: TGTGCCAGCAGTGAGGCGGGAGCCCCAGATACGCAGTATTTT.

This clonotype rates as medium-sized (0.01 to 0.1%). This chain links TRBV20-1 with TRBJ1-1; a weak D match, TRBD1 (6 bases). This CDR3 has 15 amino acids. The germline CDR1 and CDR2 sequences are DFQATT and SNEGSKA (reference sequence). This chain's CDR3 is CRGGVGSALSTEAFF. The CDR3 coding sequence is TGCAGAGGGGGGGTGGGATCTGCCTTGAGCACTGAAGCTTTCTTT.

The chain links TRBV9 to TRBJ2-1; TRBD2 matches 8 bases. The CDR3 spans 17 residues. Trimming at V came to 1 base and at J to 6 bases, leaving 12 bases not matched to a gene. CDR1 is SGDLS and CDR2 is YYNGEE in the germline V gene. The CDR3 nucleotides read TGTGCCAGCAGCGTAAGCCTCGGGACTAGTCGTTCCAATGAGCAGTTCTTC. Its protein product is CASSVSLGTSRSNEQFF.

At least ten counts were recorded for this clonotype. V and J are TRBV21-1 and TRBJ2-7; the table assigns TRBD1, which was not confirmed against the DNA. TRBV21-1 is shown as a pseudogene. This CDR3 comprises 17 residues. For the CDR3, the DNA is TGTGCCAGCAGCAAATTCCAAAACGCCTGGGACAGGTCCGAGCAGTACGTC. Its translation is CASSKFQNAWDRSEQYV.

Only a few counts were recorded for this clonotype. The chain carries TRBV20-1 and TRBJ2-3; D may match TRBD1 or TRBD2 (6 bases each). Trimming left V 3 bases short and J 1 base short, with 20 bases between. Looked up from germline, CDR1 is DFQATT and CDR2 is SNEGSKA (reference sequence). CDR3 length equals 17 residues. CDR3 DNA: TGCAGTGCTAGCGGTCCCCCGGGGGCCTCCGGCACAGATACGCAGTATTTT. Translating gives CSASGPPGASGTDTQYF.

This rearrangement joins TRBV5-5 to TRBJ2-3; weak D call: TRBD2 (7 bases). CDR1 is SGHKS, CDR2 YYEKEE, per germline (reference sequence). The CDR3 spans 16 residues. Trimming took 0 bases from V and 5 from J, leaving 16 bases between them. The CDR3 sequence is CASSLGVGGAKDTQYF. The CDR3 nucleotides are TGTGCCAGCAGCTTGGGTGTGGGGGGGGCCAAAGATACGCAGTATTTT.

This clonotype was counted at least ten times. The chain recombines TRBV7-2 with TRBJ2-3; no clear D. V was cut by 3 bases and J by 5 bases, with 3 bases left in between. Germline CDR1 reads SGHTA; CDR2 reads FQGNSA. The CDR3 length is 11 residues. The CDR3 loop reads CASSFRDTQYF. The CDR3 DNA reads TGTGCCAGCAGCTTCAGAGATACGCAGTATTTT.

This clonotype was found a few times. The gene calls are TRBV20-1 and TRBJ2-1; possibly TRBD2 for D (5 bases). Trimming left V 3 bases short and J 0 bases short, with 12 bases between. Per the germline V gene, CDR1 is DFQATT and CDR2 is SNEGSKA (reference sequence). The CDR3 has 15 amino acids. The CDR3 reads CSASFSGFSYNEQFF. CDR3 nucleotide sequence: TGCAGTGCTAGTTTTTCGGGATTCTCCTACAATGAGCAGTTCTTC.

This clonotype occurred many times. In DNA, the CDR3 is TGCAGCGTTGGAGCGGGGTCGAATGAGCAGTTCTTC. Translated, it gives CSVGAGSNEQFF. This chain joins TRBV29-1 and TRBJ2-1; 7 bases map to TRBD2. V gave up 4 bases and J gave up 7 bases; unmatched junction bases: 4. Germline V gene data show CDR1 as SQVTM and CDR2 as ANQGSEA. The length of the CDR3 is 12 residues.